The T cell receptor beta chain under discussion was sequenced for a study of T cell responses to AZD1222 COVID-19 vaccine. On the study more broadly: Researchers grouped second doses given at about 4 or about 12 weeks into one pool.

Study results and limitations: Spike-specific TCR breadth rose after two AZD1222 doses, and depth rose as well. Across spike, vaccine-associated CD4 TCRs were found, dominant at 160-218 and 743-854. Females made up more of the donors, who were largely white British, and clonal diversity may have come out too low.

The table came from immunoSEQ multiplex PCR; TCRdb's copy has only in-frame clones and leaves some out. Of 110,000 to 150,000 clones listed, roughly 91% were seen once; the top ten hold about 8.6%. A word on this clone: Its antigen is currently unknown.

The V end lost 6 bases, the J end lost 4 bases, and 11 bases lay between the germline ends. There are 13 residues in the CDR3. The V gene is TRBV12-3 or TRBV12-4, the J gene TRBJ2-3; tentative D call: TRBD2 (6 bases). The clonotype was recovered from an adult in good health. The sample in question was peripheral blood, obtained on day 0 of AZD1222 vaccination. The CDR3 nucleotides are TGTGCCAGCAGGGAGGGCGGCGCAGATACGCAGTATTTT. Its protein product is CASREGGADTQYF.